These T cell receptor beta chains were read from a single sample in a study of blood T cell repertoires in COVID-19. This table comes from immunoSEQ multiplex PCR, and its TCRdb copy is limited to in-frame clones, with some not included. Of about 69,000 clones listed, roughly three quarters are singletons. Material: peripheral blood. The receptors derive from a man between 60 and 75 years old with acute or convalescent COVID-19. Both conserved end residues are part of each CDR3. A D gene is named only where the DNA matches it firmly. A row's size may be missing; if present it is once, few, many or a size class.

clone_size | d_call | j_call | cdr3_length | v_call | cdr3_nt | cdr3_aa
once | TRBD2 | TRBJ2-1 | 15 | TRBV9 | TGTGCCAGCAGCGGATCTAGCGGGGGGTTCAATGAGCAGTTCTTC | CASSGSSGGFNEQFF
. | TRBD1 | TRBJ1-1 | 16 | TRBV27 | TGTGCCAGCAGTTTACGTAGGGACAGGGTGAACACTGAAGCTTTCTTT | CASSLRRDRVNTEAFF
. | TRBD2 | TRBJ2-7 | 15 | TRBV19 | TGTGCCAGTAGTAAACTAGCGGGGCCCCCCTACGAGCAGTACTTC | CASSKLAGPPYEQYF
. | . | TRBJ1-5 | 13 | TRBV6-4 | TGTGCCAGCAGTGACGAGGTCAATCAGCCCCAGCATTTT | CASSDEVNQPQHF
. | . | TRBJ2-5 | 16 | TRBV9 | TGTGCCAGCAGCGTAGGCGTGGGAGGGGGGCCGGAGACCCAGTACTTC | CASSVGVGGGPETQYF
. | TRBD2 | TRBJ2-3 | 17 | TRBV7-2 | TGTGCCAGCAGCCCCCGGACTAGCGGCCCCCTGGCAGATACGCAGTATTTT | CASSPRTSGPLADTQYF
many | . | TRBJ1-5 | 14 | TRBV6-6 | TGTGCCAGCAAGGGGCAGGTTGTCGATCAGCCCCAGCATTTT | CASKGQVVDQPQHF
many | . | TRBJ1-2 | 17 | TRBV7-3 | TGTGCCAGCAGCTTTGGGATCGGTGCGCCGGGGGAGTATGGCTACACCTTC | CASSFGIGAPGEYGYTF
few | . | TRBJ2-5 | 12 | TRBV11-2 | TGTGCCAGCAGGGAGACAGAAGAGACCCAGTACTTC | CASRETEETQYF
. | . | TRBJ1-1 | 14 | TRBV19 | TGTGCCAGTAGTATACAGGGGATGAACACTGAAGCTTTCTTT | CASSIQGMNTEAFF
few | TRBD1 | TRBJ2-2 | 19 | TRBV5-1 | TGCGCCAGCAGCTTGGTTAGGACAGGGGGCATTAGTAACACCGGGGAGCTGTTTTTT | CASSLVRTGGISNTGELFF
. | . | TRBJ2-4 | 17 | TRBV5-1 | TGCGCCAGCAGCTTGGCTCAAGACAGGCTAGCCAAAAACATTCAGTACTTC | CASSLAQDRLAKNIQYF
few | . | TRBJ2-5 | 15 | TRBV5-6 | TGTGCCAGCAGCTTGTTGAGACAGAACGAAGAGACCCAGTACTTC | CASSLLRQNEETQYF
. | . | TRBJ2-1 | 12 | TRBV19 | TGTGCCAGTAGTACTAGAAGCAATGAGCAGTTCTTC | CASSTRSNEQFF
. | TRBD2 | TRBJ2-1 | 16 | TRBV7-2 | TGTGCCAGCAGCTTACAGAGACTAGCGGTAGGGGATGAGCAGTTCTTC | CASSLQRLAVGDEQFF
. | . | TRBJ1-2 | 14 | TRBV4-3 | TGCGCCAGCAGCCATAAGACAGCAAACTATGGCTACACCTTC | CASSHKTANYGYTF
. | . | TRBJ2-1 | 14 | TRBV4-3 | TGCGCCAGCAGCTACACTGTAGGGGGCAATGAGCAGTTCTTC | CASSYTVGGNEQFF
. | . | TRBJ2-5 | 17 | TRBV7-2 | TGTGCCAGCAGCTTAAGGGGGAGGGGCAGGGCATCAGAGACCCAGTACTTC | CASSLRGRGRASETQYF
. | TRBD1 | TRBJ1-1 | 13 | TRBV4-2 | TGTGCCAGCAGCCAGAACAGGGGATTAGGAGCTTTCTTT | CASSQNRGLGAFF
once | TRBD1 | TRBJ1-3 | 16 | TRBV10-1 | TGCGCCAGCAGCCAAAGGACAGGGACCTCTGGAAACACCATATATTTT | CASSQRTGTSGNTIYF
few | TRBD1 | TRBJ1-1 | 14 | TRBV29-1 | TGCAGCGTTGAAGATCGACAGGGGAATACTGAAGCTTTCTTT | CSVEDRQGNTEAFF
. | TRBD2 | TRBJ2-1 | 15 | TRBV27 | TGTGCCAGCAACTTCCAACTAGCGGGGGACAATGAGCAGTTCTTC | CASNFQLAGDNEQFF
. | TRBD2 | TRBJ2-1 | 15 | TRBV27 | TGTGCCAGCAGTTTATTTAGCAGGGAGGGGAATGAGCAGTTCTTC | CASSLFSREGNEQFF
. | . | TRBJ2-3 | 13 | TRBV12-3/TRBV12-4 | TGTGCCAGCAGTTTCCTAACTACAGATACGCAGTATTTT | CASSFLTTDTQYF
once | . | TRBJ1-3 | 14 | TRBV6-5 | TGTGCCAGCAGGCCCCCCAGCTCTGGAAACACCATATATTTT | CASRPPSSGNTIYF
. | . | TRBJ1-2 | 14 | TRBV21-1 | TGTGCCAGCAGCACACCGGGACAGGGACATGGCTACACCTTC | CASSTPGQGHGYTF
. | . | TRBJ1-1 | 15 | TRBV19 | TGTGCCAGTACCCCGCGGGGGAGGGCCGAGTTTGAAGCTTTCTTT | CASTPRGRAEFEAFF